This T cell receptor (beta chain) comes out of a study of diagnostic markers for celiac disease. TCRdb reprocessed the reads and stores each CDR3 protein as one record, lacking DNA. The clone table shows approximately 8,000 distinct CDR3 sequences, with the ten largest holding 5.5% to 7.5%. According to its frequency, this clonotype is medium-sized. This CDR3 contains 12 residues. The germline gives CDR1 MDHEN, CDR2 SYDVKM. This clonotype originated in a human donor. This table probably holds off-target reads from a library built for another chain. The chain employs TRBV28 and TRBJ2-7; TCRdb proposes TRBD2, but this gene call is untestable without DNA. Sequenced sample: either unsorted cells or a sorted T cell fraction (not recorded which). The CDR3 here is CASSLLGALQSF.